This T cell receptor (beta chain) was sequenced in a study of T cell responses to AZD1222 COVID-19 vaccine. Whole-study findings and limits: As reported, nearly half of all spike-specific TCRs target variant regions that are unmutated.

Sequencing used immunoSEQ multiplex PCR; TCRdb keeps in-frame clones, though not all of them. The sample lists 95,000 to 130,000 clones; 80% to 90% were seen once. A note on this clone: What it recognizes is unknown.

CDR1 KGHSH and CDR2 LQKENI come from the germline V gene. The CDR3 is made up of 15 amino acids. With 8 bases removed from V and 9 bases from J, the gap between germline ends came to 23 bases. The chain links TRBV18 to TRBJ2-1; D is unresolved. The TCR comes from an adult in good health. Material: peripheral blood, obtained on day 0 of MenACWY control vaccination. CDR3 protein: CASTMNDRSESEQFF. The CDR3 DNA reads TGTGCCAGCACCATGAACGACCGGTCGGAGAGTGAGCAGTTCTTC.